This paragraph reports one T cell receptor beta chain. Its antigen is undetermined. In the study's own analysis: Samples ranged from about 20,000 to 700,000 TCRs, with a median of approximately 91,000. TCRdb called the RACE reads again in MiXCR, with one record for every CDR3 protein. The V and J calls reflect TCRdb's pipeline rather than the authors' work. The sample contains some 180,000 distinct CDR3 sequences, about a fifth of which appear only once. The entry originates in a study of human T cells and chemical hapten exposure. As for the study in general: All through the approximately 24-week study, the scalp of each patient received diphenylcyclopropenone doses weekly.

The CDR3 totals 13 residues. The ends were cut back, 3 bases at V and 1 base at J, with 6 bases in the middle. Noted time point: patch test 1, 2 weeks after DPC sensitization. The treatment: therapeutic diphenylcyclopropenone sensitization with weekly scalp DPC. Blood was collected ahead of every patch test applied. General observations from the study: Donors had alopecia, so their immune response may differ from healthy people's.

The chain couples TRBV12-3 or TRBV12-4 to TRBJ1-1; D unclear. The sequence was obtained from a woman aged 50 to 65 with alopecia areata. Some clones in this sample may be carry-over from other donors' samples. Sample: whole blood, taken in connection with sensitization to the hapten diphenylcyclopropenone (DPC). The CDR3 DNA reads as TGTGCCAGCAGTTTTGTGAAGAACACTGAAGCTTTCTTT. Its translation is CASSFVKNTEAFF.